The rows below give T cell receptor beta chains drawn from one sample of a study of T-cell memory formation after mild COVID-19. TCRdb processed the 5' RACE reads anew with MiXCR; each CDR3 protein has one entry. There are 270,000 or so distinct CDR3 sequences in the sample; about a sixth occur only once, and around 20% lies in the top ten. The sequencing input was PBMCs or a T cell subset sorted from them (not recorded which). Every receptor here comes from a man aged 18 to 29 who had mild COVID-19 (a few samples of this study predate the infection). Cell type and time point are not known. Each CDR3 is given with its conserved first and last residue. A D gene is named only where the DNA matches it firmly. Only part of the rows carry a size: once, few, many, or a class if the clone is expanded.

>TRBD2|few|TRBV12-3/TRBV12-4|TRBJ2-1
TGTGCCAGCAGTTCTCAGCGGGGGGGCTCCTACAATGAGCAGTTCTTC
CASSSQRGGSYNEQFF
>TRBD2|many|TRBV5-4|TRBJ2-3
TGTGCCAGCAGTCCACCGCTAGCGGGGGCAGATGCGGGTACGCAGTATTTT
CASSPPLAGADAGTQYF
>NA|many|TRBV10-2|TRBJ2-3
TGCGCCAGCAGTGAGATGGTCACGCGGGATACGCAGTATTTT
CASSEMVTRDTQYF
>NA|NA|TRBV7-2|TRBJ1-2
TGTGCCAGCAGCCGCGACAGCCTCTATGGCTACACCTTC
CASSRDSLYGYTF
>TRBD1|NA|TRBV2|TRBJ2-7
TGTGCCAGCAGTGATCTTGGGACAGCCACTATGGTGCAGTACTTC
CASSDLGTATMVQYF
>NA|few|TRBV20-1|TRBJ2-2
TGCAGTGCTAGGCTACCGAGGGACACCGGGGAGCTGTTTTTT
CSARLPRDTGELFF
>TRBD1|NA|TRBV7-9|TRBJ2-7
TGTGCCAGCAGCTCCCGGGACAGGAGGGAGCAGTACTTC
CASSSRDRREQYF
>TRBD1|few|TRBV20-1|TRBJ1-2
TGCAGTGCTAGAGAACCGGACAGGGAGGGCTACACCTTC
CSAREPDREGYTF
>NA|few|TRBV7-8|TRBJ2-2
TGTGCCAGCAGCTTAGGAGGAGGGGGGACGGCCGGGGAGCTGTTTTTT
CASSLGGGGTAGELFF
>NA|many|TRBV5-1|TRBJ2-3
TGCGCCAGCAGCTTGGAAGGACAGTTCACAGATACGCAGTATTTT
CASSLEGQFTDTQYF
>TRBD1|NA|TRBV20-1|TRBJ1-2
TGCAGTGCTAGGCAAAACGGACAGGGAAACTATGGCTACACCTTC
CSARQNGQGNYGYTF
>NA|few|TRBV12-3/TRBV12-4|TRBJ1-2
TGTGCCAGCAGTCCCGAATGGGGGCGTACCTATGGCTACACCTTC
CASSPEWGRTYGYTF
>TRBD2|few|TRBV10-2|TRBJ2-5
TGCGCCAGCGAAGCGGGGGAAGAGACCCAGTACTTC
CASEAGEETQYF
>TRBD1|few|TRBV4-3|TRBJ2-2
TGCGCCAGCAGCCAGCGGGACAGGGAGACCGGGGAGCTGTTTTTT
CASSQRDRETGELFF
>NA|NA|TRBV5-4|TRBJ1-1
TGTGCCAGCAGCTTGTTCAGGGGCAGGGACACTGAAGCTTTCTTT
CASSLFRGRDTEAFF
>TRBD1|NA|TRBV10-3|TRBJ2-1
TGTGCCATCAGTGTAAGAGGACAGGGAAACAATGAGCAGTTCTTC
CAISVRGQGNNEQFF
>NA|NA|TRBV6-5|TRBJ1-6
TGTGCCAGCAGTCGCCTCTCCGGGCGTTCACCCCTCCACTTT
CASSRLSGRSPLHF
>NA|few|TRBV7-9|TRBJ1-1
TGTGCCAGCAGCAATAGGGGTTCGGACACTGAAGCTTTCTTT
CASSNRGSDTEAFF
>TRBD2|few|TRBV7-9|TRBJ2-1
TGTGCCAGCAGCTTAGCGGTAGCGGGGGGGCCTTACAATGAGCAGTTCTTC
CASSLAVAGGPYNEQFF
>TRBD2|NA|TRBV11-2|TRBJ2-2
TGTGCCAGCAGCCCAGTACTCCGGACTAGCGGTTGGAACACCGGGGAGCTGTTTTTT
CASSPVLRTSGWNTGELFF
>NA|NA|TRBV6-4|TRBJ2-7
TGTGCCAGCAGTGACGCGGGCGGGGAGCAGTACTTC
CASSDAGGEQYF
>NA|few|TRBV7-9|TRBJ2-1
TGTGCCAGCAGCTCCCTCTTCACTTATGCCGGGACCTACAATGAGCAGTTCTTC
CASSSLFTYAGTYNEQFF
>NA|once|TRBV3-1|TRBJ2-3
TGTGCCAGCAGCCCCTACTCGACAGGGAGGGGTACGCAGTATTTT
CASSPYSTGRGTQYF
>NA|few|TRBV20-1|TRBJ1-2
TGCAGTGCAGGGCTAGCCAACTATGGCTACACCTTC
CSAGLANYGYTF
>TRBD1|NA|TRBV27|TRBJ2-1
TGTGCCAGCGGGGGACAGGGATACTACAATGAGCAGTTCTTC
CASGGQGYYNEQFF
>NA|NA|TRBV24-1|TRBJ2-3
TGTGCCACCAGTGATCCCCTACTCACAGATACGCAGTATTTT
CATSDPLLTDTQYF
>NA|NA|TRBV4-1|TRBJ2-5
TGCGCCAGCAGCCAAGAGGGACTCAAAACGGAGACCCAGTACTTC
CASSQEGLKTETQYF
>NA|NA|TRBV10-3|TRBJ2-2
TGTGCCATCATGGCCAGGGCCGCAGACTACACCGGGGAGCTGTTTTTT
CAIMARAADYTGELFF
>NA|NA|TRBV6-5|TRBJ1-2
TGTGCCAGCAGTTACTCCCCGGGGATGCCGGAGGGCTACACCTTC
CASSYSPGMPEGYTF
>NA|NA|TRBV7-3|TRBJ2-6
TGTGCCAGCAGCTCCTTCGCGCCCTCTCGCTCTGGGGCCAACGTCCTGACTTTC
CASSSFAPSRSGANVLTF
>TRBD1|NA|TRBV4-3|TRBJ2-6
TGCGCCAGCAGCCAAGATCTTCGGGACAGGGCGATCTCTGGGGCCAACGTCCTGACTTTC
CASSQDLRDRAISGANVLTF
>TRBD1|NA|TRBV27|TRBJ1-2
TGTGCCAGCAGTGGGCAGGGGGCGGATGGCTACACCTTC
CASSGQGADGYTF